These 21 T cell receptor beta chains were all obtained from the same sample, sequenced in a study of T cell repertoires in cytomegalovirus infection. TCRdb re-called the reads through MiXCR, storing one row per CDR3 protein. The table has 370,000 or so distinct CDR3 sequences, about 34% seen once; the top ten hold less than 15%. Their antigen targets remain unknown. The starting material was cultured PBMCs, obtained from culture after CMV antigen stimulation. These receptor sequences come from a human donor in good health (CMV status not recorded). Some clones in this sample may be carry-over from other donors' samples.

This clonotype was observed a few times. The chain uses TRBV7-2 and TRBJ1-6, with D uncertain. The CDR3 is made up of 13 amino acids. V was cut by 5 bases and J by 7 bases, with 9 bases left in between. Looked up from germline, CDR1 is SGHTA and CDR2 is FQGNSA. CDR3 in amino acids: CASSLTTNSPLHF. The CDR3 DNA sequence: TGTGCCAGCAGCCTAACGACCAATTCACCCCTCCACTTT.

This rearrangement joins TRBV7-9 to TRBJ2-3; D unclear. V lost 2 bases to trimming and J lost 4 bases, with 10 bases between them. Germline CDR1 is SEHNR and CDR2 is FQNEAQ (reference sequence). The length of the CDR3 is 14 residues. The CDR3 DNA sequence: TGTGCCAGCAGCTTATGGCGGAGTTCAGATACGCAGTATTTT. Translated: CASSLWRSSDTQYF.

This clonotype was detected a few times. J is TRBJ2-3 and V is TRBV5-4, with TRBD2 matching 7 bases. V was pared by 1 base and J by 4 bases, with 12 bases of the junction left unmatched. Germline loops: CDR1 SGHNT, CDR2 YYREEE (reference sequence). The CDR3 is 17 residues long. The CDR3 spells CASSLRKVGGPPDTQYF. CDR3 bases: TGTGCCAGCAGCTTGCGCAAGGTGGGAGGGCCCCCAGATACGCAGTATTTT.

The chain uses TRBV6-5 and TRBJ2-1, with 7 nucleotides matching TRBD2. Looked up from germline, CDR1 is MNHEY and CDR2 is SVGAGI. The trim removed 2 bases at V and 9 bases at J, leaving 16 bases unmatched. The CDR3 covers 17 residues. CDR3 protein: CASSYPGLGGSSIEQFF. The CDR3 DNA follows: TGTGCCAGCAGTTACCCGGGTTTGGGGGGGTCTTCGATTGAGCAGTTCTTC.

V and J are TRBV2 and TRBJ1-1; the D is unclear. The V gene's germline CDR1 is SNHLY and CDR2 FYNNEI. CDR3 length: 13 amino acids. The V end was cut by 2 bases, the J end by 1 base, with 5 bases between. Written as DNA, the CDR3 is TGTGCCAGCAGTGAATCTGCGAACACTGAAGCTTTCTTT. Encoded protein: CASSESANTEAFF.

This clonotype was observed at least ten times. The genes are TRBV7-2 and TRBJ2-3; possible D gene TRBD1, 5 bases. Germline CDR1 and CDR2: SGHTA and FQGNSA. V was pared by 4 bases and J by 0 bases, with 14 bases between. This CDR3 is 16 amino acids long. As DNA, the CDR3 is TGTGCCAGCAGCTCGGACGGACATTTAAGCACAGATACGCAGTATTTT. Its protein product is CASSSDGHLSTDTQYF.

This rearrangement joins TRBV28 to TRBJ2-5, with D tentatively TRBD1 (6 bases). The CDR3 length is 14 residues. Trimming pared 4 bases from V and 7 bases from J, leaving 16 bases between. From germline, CDR1 is MDHEN and CDR2 SYDVKM. CDR3 amino acids: CASSSSRGSWTQYF. DNA for the CDR3: TGTGCCAGCAGTTCCTCCAGGGGTTCGTGGACCCAGTACTTC.

This clonotype was counted a few times. V gene TRBV4-1 combines with J gene TRBJ2-5, with 8 positions matching TRBD2. Per germline, CDR1 MGHRA and CDR2 YSYEKL. This CDR3 is built from 14 residues. Unmatched junction bases numbered 3, after V lost 3 bases and J lost 3 bases. The CDR3 sequence is CASSQGLGKETQYF. CDR3 DNA: TGCGCCAGCAGCCAGGGACTAGGTAAAGAGACCCAGTACTTC.

The rearrangement joins TRBV12-3 or TRBV12-4 to TRBJ1-3, with D possibly TRBD1 on 5 matching bases. Trimming pared 9 bases from V and 1 base from J, leaving 13 bases between. CDR3 length equals 14 residues. For the CDR3, the DNA is TGTGCCAGACCTTCCGACAGATCTGGAAACACCATATATTTT. This gives the protein CARPSDRSGNTIYF.

V gene TRBV2 combines with J gene TRBJ1-5; possibly TRBD1 for D (5 bases). V lost 4 bases to trimming and J lost 2 bases, with 15 bases between them. CDR3 size: 16 residues. Germline V gene data show CDR1 as SNHLY and CDR2 as FYNNEI. The CDR3 spells CASSAGQRGGNQPQHF. CDR3 sequence (DNA): TGTGCCAGCAGTGCGGGGCAACGGGGCGGCAATCAGCCCCAGCATTTT.

This chain connects TRBV28 to TRBJ1-3; no firm D call. The V end was cut by 7 bases, the J end by 5 bases, with 24 bases between. CDR1 MDHEN and CDR2 SYDVKM come from the germline V gene. CDR3 size: 17 residues. CDR3 residues: CASTPSKGTAGRNTIYF. The CDR3, as DNA: TGTGCCAGCACCCCCAGCAAGGGTACCGCCGGGAGAAACACCATATATTTT.

This chain uses TRBV20-1 with TRBJ2-7; tentatively, D is TRBD1 or TRBD2 (5 bases each). The germline V and J ends were trimmed by 8 bases and 3 bases, with 17 bases remaining between them. The CDR3 contains 13 residues. From germline, CDR1 is DFQATT and CDR2 SNEGSKA (reference sequence). The DNA for the CDR3 is TGCAGTCCTCAGGGACGGGACGACTACGAGCAGTACTTC. This gives the protein CSPQGRDDYEQYF.

This clonotype was observed at least ten times. The chain joins TRBV7-2 to TRBJ1-2, with D unresolved. Germline CDR1 reads SGHTA; CDR2 reads FQGNSA. The ends were cut back, 1 base at V and 4 bases at J, with 4 bases in the middle. The length of the CDR3 is 12 residues. CDR3 coding DNA: TGTGCCAGCAGCTTAGACAGCTATGGCTACACCTTC. Translated, it gives CASSLDSYGYTF.

This clonotype appeared a few times. This chain uses TRBV6-5 with TRBJ1-2; 8 nucleotides align to TRBD1. CDR1 and CDR2 (germline): MNHEY, SVGAGI. The CDR3 runs to 15 residues. Germline trimming cut 2 bases from V and 4 bases from J; bases unmatched to any gene: 6. The CDR3, as DNA: TGTGCCAGCAGTTACAACGGACAGGGCGGCTATGGCTACACCTTC. Its protein is CASSYNGQGGYGYTF.

This clonotype was counted between two and nine times. CDR3 coding DNA: TGTGCCAGCAGCTTAGCGATGGATTCACCCCTCCACTTT. It codes for CASSLAMDSPLHF. This sequence joins TRBV7-2 and TRBJ1-6; D gene unclear. Germline CDR1 SGHTA, CDR2 FQGNSA. The CDR3 extends over 13 amino acids. Trimming left V 0 bases short and J 8 bases short, with 5 bases between.

The chain combines TRBV10-3 with TRBJ2-5, with TRBD2 identical over 10 bases. This CDR3 has 18 amino acids. The germline CDR1 and CDR2 sequences are ENHRY and SYGVKD. V was pared by 10 bases and J by 2 bases, with 19 bases of the junction left unmatched. CDR3 in amino acids: CATGDTSGNLPGQETQYF. Here the CDR3 DNA reads TGTGCCACCGGGGATACTAGCGGGAATCTCCCGGGGCAAGAGACCCAGTACTTC.

The CDR3 loop reads CASSRPLSGLYSNQPQHF. The CDR3 region has the DNA TGTGCCAGCAGTCGCCCTCTCTCCGGGCTGTATAGCAATCAGCCCCAGCATTTT. The chain recombines TRBV6-2 or TRBV6-3 with TRBJ1-5; D gene ambiguous. Trimming shortened V by 5 bases and J by 0 bases, and 20 bases separated the two germline ends. The CDR3 has 18 residues. Per the germline V gene, CDR1 is MNHEY and CDR2 is SVGEGT.

This rearrangement joins TRBV6-2 or TRBV6-3 to TRBJ2-1, with D possibly TRBD1 on 5 matching bases. This CDR3 comprises 12 residues. CDR1 is MNHEY, CDR2 SVGEGT, per germline. Deletions cut 5 bases from V and 9 bases from J, with 11 bases between. CDR3 amino acids: CASSGSTAEQFF. The CDR3 DNA sequence: TGTGCCAGCAGTGGGTCGACAGCTGAGCAGTTCTTC.

The chain uses TRBV27 and TRBJ2-6, with a weak D call TRBD2 (5 bases). The germline CDR1 and CDR2 sequences are MNHEY and SMNVEV (reference sequence). V was shortened by 6 bases and J by 1 base, with 19 bases between the two germline ends. The CDR3 totals 18 residues. The CDR3 DNA follows: TGTGCCAGCAGGGACCGGGGAGTGGGGTATTCTGGGGCCAACGTCCTGACTTTC. Protein product: CASRDRGVGYSGANVLTF.

The gene calls are TRBV7-2 and TRBJ2-7; 11 nucleotides match TRBD2. Germline V CDR1 and CDR2: SGHTA, FQGNSA. This CDR3 is built from 18 residues. V dropped 4 bases and J dropped 7; count of bases not matched to a gene: 18. CDR3 residues: CASSSRITSGSGSREQYF. The CDR3 nucleotides read TGTGCCAGCAGCTCCAGGATCACTAGCGGGAGTGGGTCTCGGGAGCAGTACTTC.

This clonotype was counted only a few times. The chain has TRBV12-3 or TRBV12-4 and TRBJ2-7, with 8 positions matching TRBD1. The CDR3 consists of 14 residues. After removal of 10 bases from V and 4 bases from J, the junction contained 12 bases not matched to a gene. Here the CDR3 DNA reads TGTGCCATCCAGATTGACAGGGGATCTTACGAGCAGTACTTC. Translated, it gives CAIQIDRGSYEQYF.